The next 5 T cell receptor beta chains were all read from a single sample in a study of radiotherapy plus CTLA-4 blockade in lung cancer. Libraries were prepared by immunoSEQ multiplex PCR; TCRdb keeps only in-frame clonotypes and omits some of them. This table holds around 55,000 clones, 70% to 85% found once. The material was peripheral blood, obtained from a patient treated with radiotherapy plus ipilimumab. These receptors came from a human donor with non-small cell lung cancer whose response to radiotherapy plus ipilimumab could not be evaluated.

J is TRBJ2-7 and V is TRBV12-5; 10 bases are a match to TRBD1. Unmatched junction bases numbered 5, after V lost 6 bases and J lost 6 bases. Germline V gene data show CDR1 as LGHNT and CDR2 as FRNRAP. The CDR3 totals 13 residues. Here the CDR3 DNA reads TGTGCTAGTGGGGGACAGGGGAGCTCCGAGCAGTACTTC. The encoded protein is CASGGQGSSEQYF.

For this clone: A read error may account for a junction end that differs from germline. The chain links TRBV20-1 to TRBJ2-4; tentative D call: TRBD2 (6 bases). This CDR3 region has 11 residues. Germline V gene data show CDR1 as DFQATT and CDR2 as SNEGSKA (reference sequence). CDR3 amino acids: CSARGGTGEDF. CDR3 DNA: TGCAGTGCTAGAGGCGGGACTGGCGAGGACTTC.

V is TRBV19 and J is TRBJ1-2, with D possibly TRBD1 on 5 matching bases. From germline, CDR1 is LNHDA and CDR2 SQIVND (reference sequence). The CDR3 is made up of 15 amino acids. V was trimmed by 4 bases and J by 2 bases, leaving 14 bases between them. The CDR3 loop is CASSNVGGGNYGYTF. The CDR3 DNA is TGTGCCAGTAGTAATGTCGGGGGGGGGAACTATGGCTACACCTTC.

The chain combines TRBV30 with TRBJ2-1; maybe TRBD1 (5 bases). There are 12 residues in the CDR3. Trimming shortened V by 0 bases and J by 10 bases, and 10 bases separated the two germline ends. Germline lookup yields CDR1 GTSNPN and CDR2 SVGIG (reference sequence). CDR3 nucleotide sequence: TGTGCCTGGAGTGTACCAGGGCGGGAGCAGTTCTTC. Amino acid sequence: CAWSVPGREQFF.

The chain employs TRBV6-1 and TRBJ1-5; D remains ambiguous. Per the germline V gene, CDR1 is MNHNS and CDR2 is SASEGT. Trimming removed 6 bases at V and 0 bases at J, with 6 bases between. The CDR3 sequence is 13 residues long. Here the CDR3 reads CASSGDSNQPQHF. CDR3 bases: TGTGCCAGCAGCGGAGATAGCAATCAGCCCCAGCATTTT.